This is a list of T cell receptor beta chains from one sample in a study of blood T cell repertoires in COVID-19. TCRdb keeps only in-frame clones here, not all; method: immunoSEQ multiplex PCR. The sample records approximately 70,000 clones, approximately 79% being singletons. The sample was peripheral blood. All receptors derive from a man in his sixties with active or convalescent COVID-19. Each CDR3 is given with its conserved first and last residue. A D gene is named only where the DNA matches it firmly. Size is omitted from some rows. Given values are once, few, many or a class for expanded clones.

d_call	v_call	clone_size	j_call	cdr3_length	cdr3_nt	cdr3_aa
.	TRBV28	.	TRBJ2-3	13	TGTGCCAGCACAAGGACTCGCACAGATACGCAGTATTTT	CASTRTRTDTQYF
.	TRBV20-1	.	TRBJ1-1	13	TGCAGTGCTAGTACAGGCGTGAACACTGAAGCTTTCTTT	CSASTGVNTEAFF
.	TRBV19	few	TRBJ1-1	16	TGTGCCAGTAGTGGAGGATATGCGGCGGTGAACACTGAAGCTTTCTTT	CASSGGYAAVNTEAFF
TRBD2	TRBV12-5	.	TRBJ2-1	14	TGTGCTAGTGACTCGGGACTAGCGGGGGGGACCCAGTTCTTC	CASDSGLAGGTQFF
TRBD2	TRBV5-4	.	TRBJ2-3	15	TGTGCCAGCAGCGTACCGGGAGGATACGCAGATACGCAGTATTTT	CASSVPGGYADTQYF
TRBD1	TRBV11-2	.	TRBJ1-4	15	TGTGCCAGCAGCCCCTTGGGACAGGGTGACGAAAAACTGTTTTTT	CASSPLGQGDEKLFF
TRBD2	TRBV24-1	.	TRBJ2-2	16	TGTGCCACCAGTGGTCCTCCTAGCGGTAACACCGGGGAGCTGTTTTTT	CATSGPPSGNTGELFF
.	TRBV4-1	.	TRBJ1-4	16	TGCGCCAGCAGCCAGGCCCAGGGCGCAACTAATGAAAAACTGTTTTTT	CASSQAQGATNEKLFF
.	TRBV11-1	.	TRBJ1-1	13	TGTGCCAGCAGCAGGGAGCCTAACACTGAAGCTTTCTTT	CASSREPNTEAFF
TRBD2	TRBV3-1/TRBV3-2	.	TRBJ2-2	16	TGTGCCAGCAGCCGTTTTTCCAGCGGGGGGTTCGGGGAGCTGTTTTTT	CASSRFSSGGFGELFF
TRBD2	TRBV5-1	.	TRBJ2-7	13	TGCGCCAGCAGGCCAGCGGGGCCCTACGAGCAGTACTTC	CASRPAGPYEQYF
TRBD2	TRBV28	.	TRBJ2-7	14	TGTGCCAGCAGTTCCCCGGGACTAAATTACGAGCAGTACTTC	CASSSPGLNYEQYF
TRBD1	TRBV2	.	TRBJ1-5	13	TGTGCCAGCAGGACCACAGGGGATCAGCCCCAGCATTTT	CASRTTGDQPQHF
.	TRBV18	.	TRBJ2-2	14	TGTGCCAGCTCACCGGGAGCGGCCACCGGGGAGCTGTTTTTT	CASSPGAATGELFF
.	TRBV27	.	TRBJ1-5	14	TGTGCCAGCAGCCCCCTACAGGAGAATCAGCCCCAGCATTTT	CASSPLQENQPQHF
TRBD2	TRBV19	.	TRBJ2-3	15	TGTGCCAGTAGTACCCCCGGGGGGGGCACAGATACGCAGTATTTT	CASSTPGGGTDTQYF